This TCR beta chain stems from a study of blood T cell repertoires in COVID-19. At the level of the study: Researchers got acute and convalescent COVID-19 samples from the United States, Italy and Spain. PBMCs, B-cell-depleted T cells, or T cells provided the cDNA or gDNA that made up the material.

In the authors' methods: For nucleated cells, counts were estimated from reference gene primer amplification. Libraries were prepared by immunoSEQ multiplex PCR; TCRdb keeps only in-frame clonotypes and omits some of them. The V and J calls and clone size were taken over from that table, and D and trimming were inferred from the DNA. This sample has 100,000 to 150,000 clones, with approximately 74% found just once. The ends were cut back, 0 bases at V and 0 bases at J, with 7 bases in the middle. This CDR3 spans 15 amino acids. Germline-derived CDR1 and CDR2 are SGHTA and FQGTGA. What was sequenced was peripheral blood. The rearrangement uses TRBV7-3 and TRBJ2-3, with no clear D. The TCR comes from a man aged 80 or over with COVID-19, enrolled during active disease. As DNA, the CDR3 is TGTGCCAGCAGCTTAACGCCGGTAAGCACAGATACGCAGTATTTT. Translated, it gives CASSLTPVSTDTQYF.